This entry lists 26 T cell receptor beta chains sequenced from one sample in a study of human T cells and chemical hapten exposure. TCRdb reanalysed the RACE reads using MiXCR and keeps one entry per CDR3 protein. The sample includes about 89,000 distinct CDR3 sequences, 11% of them seen just once. Time point specified: patch test 2, 6 weeks after DPC sensitization. The treatment was: therapeutic diphenylcyclopropenone sensitization with weekly scalp DPC. The starting material was whole blood, obtained in connection with sensitization to the hapten diphenylcyclopropenone (DPC). The receptors shown here come from a man aged 35 to 55 with alopecia areata. Some clones in this sample may be carry-over from other donors' samples.

A few counts support this clonotype. This chain uses TRBV7-3 with TRBJ2-4; D is perhaps TRBD1 (6 bases). This CDR3 region has 17 residues. V lost 5 bases, J lost 0 bases, and 17 bases lay in between. CDR1 SGHTA and CDR2 FQGTGA come from the germline V gene. CDR3 sequence (DNA): TGTGCCAGCAGCCAGATCGCAGGGGATGGAGCCAAAAACATTCAGTACTTC. Protein product: CASSQIAGDGAKNIQYF.

V gene TRBV12-3 or TRBV12-4 combines with J gene TRBJ2-5, with 11 bases identical to TRBD1. CDR3 size: 14 residues. J was trimmed by 3 bases and V by 6 bases; bases with no gene match: 3. This CDR3 reads CASSRDRGEETQYF. The DNA of the CDR3 is TGTGCCAGCAGCCGGGACAGGGGGGAAGAGACCCAGTACTTC.

This clonotype has just a few counts. V and J are TRBV7-2 and TRBJ2-1, with D perhaps TRBD2 (6 bases). This CDR3 has 15 residues. CDR1 is SGHTA, CDR2 FQGNSA, per germline. V was pared by 5 bases and J by 8 bases, with 19 bases between. The CDR3 loop is CASSGPPGANHEQFF. The CDR3 nucleotides read TGTGCCAGCAGCGGTCCCCCGGGAGCGAACCATGAGCAGTTCTTC.

This clonotype was counted only a few times. V gene TRBV20-1 combines with J gene TRBJ1-6; 7 nucleotides align to TRBD1. The junction had 6 bases not matched to a gene; V was cut back by 6 bases and J by 7 bases. The CDR3 loop spans 13 amino acids. The germline V gene has CDR1 DFQATT and CDR2 SNEGSKA (reference sequence). CDR3 sequence (DNA): TGCAGTGCAGATCTGGACAGGAATTCACCCCTCCACTTT. Its translation is CSADLDRNSPLHF.

V is TRBV6-5 and J is TRBJ2-4; perhaps TRBD1 as D (6 bases). This CDR3 spans 17 amino acids. In germline, CDR1 is MNHEY, CDR2 SVGAGI. The V end was cut by 5 bases, the J end by 7 bases, with 24 bases between. The CDR3 sequence is CASSPGVSRYSDNIQYF. The CDR3 DNA sequence: TGTGCCAGCAGTCCAGGGGTGTCTCGGTATAGTGATAACATTCAGTACTTC.

This clonotype was recorded a few times. The chain links TRBV7-2 to TRBJ2-3; the D is unclear. The V gene lost 5 bases and the J gene lost 1 base, with 10 bases spanning the gap. Germline V lookup: CDR1 SGHTA, CDR2 FQGNSA. This CDR3 spans 14 amino acids. The CDR3 nucleotides read TGTGCCAGCAGCGGCAGGACGCGCACAGATACGCAGTATTTT. This sequence encodes CASSGRTRTDTQYF. Using reference TRBV7-2 and TRBJ2-3 for the parts outside the CDR3, the full variable domain is GAGVSQSPSNKVTEKGKDVELRCDPISGHTALYWYRQSLGQGLEFLIYFQGNSAPDKSGLPSDRFSAERTGGSVSTLTIQRTQQEDSAVYLCASSGRTRTDTQYFGPGTRLTVL.

There are a few counts of this clonotype. The chain joins TRBV7-2 to TRBJ2-7, with 10 positions matching TRBD1. CDR1 and CDR2 from the germline V gene are SGHTA and FQGNSA. V dropped 3 bases and J dropped 2; count of bases not matched to a gene: 4. The CDR3 spans 15 residues. The CDR3 loop reads CASSFGTGATYEQYV. The CDR3, as DNA: TGTGCCAGCAGCTTCGGGACAGGGGCGACCTACGAGCAGTACGTC.

The chain recombines TRBV5-6 with TRBJ2-7, with D possibly called TRBD1 or TRBD2 (5 bases each). This CDR3 has 14 residues. Germline V gene data show CDR1 as SGHDT and CDR2 as YYEEEE. With 2 bases removed from V and 9 bases from J, the gap between germline ends came to 18 bases. The CDR3 loop is CASSFTGTSKRQYF. CDR3 nucleotides: TGTGCCAGCAGCTTCACCGGGACGTCCAAGAGGCAGTACTTC. The variable domain in full, with the rest retrieved from reference TRBV5-6 and TRBJ2-7, is DAGVTQSPTHLIKTRGQQVTLRCSPKSGHDTVSWYQQALGQGPQFIFQYYEEEERQRGNFPDRFSGHQFPNYSSELNVNALLLGDSALYLCASSFTGTSKRQYFGPGTRLTVT.

The CDR3 here is CASSAQVGLQETQYF. The CDR3 bases are TGTGCCAGCAGCGCGCAAGTGGGATTACAAGAGACCCAGTACTTC. The V and J genes are TRBV7-2 and TRBJ2-5; D remains ambiguous. The CDR3 runs 15 residues. V lost 5 bases and J 2 bases, leaving 15 bases between the germline ends. In germline, CDR1 is SGHTA, CDR2 FQGNSA.

This clonotype was seen more than once but under ten times. CDR3 in amino acids: CASSIQGAGTDTQYF. Written as DNA, the CDR3 is TGTGCCAGCAGCATACAGGGTGCTGGCACAGATACGCAGTATTTT. The chain links TRBV6-6 to TRBJ2-3; D possibly corresponds to TRBD1 (6 bases). The V and J ends lost 6 bases and 1 base respectively, with 14 bases between them. The CDR3 totals 15 residues. Germline-derived CDR1 and CDR2 are MNHNY and SVGAGI (reference sequence).

This clonotype appeared many times. V is TRBV19 and J is TRBJ2-1; 7 nucleotides agree with TRBD2. The CDR3 loop spans 17 amino acids. Trimming removed 3 bases from V and 9 bases from J; junction bases left unmatched: 17. In germline, CDR1 is LNHDA, CDR2 SQIVND (reference sequence). CDR3 protein: CASSMVWGGPISSEQFF. The CDR3 DNA follows: TGTGCCAGTAGTATGGTTTGGGGAGGGCCTATATCCAGTGAGCAGTTCTTC. The full variable domain, completed using reference TRBV19 and TRBJ2-1, is DGGITQSPKYLFRKEGQNVTLSCEQNLNHDAMYWYRQDPGQGLRLIYYSQIVNDFQKGDIAEGYSVSREKKESFPLTVTSAQKNPTAFYLCASSMVWGGPISSEQFFGPGTRLTVL.

This clonotype was seen a handful of times. This chain joins TRBV5-6 and TRBJ2-3; tentatively, D is TRBD1 or TRBD2 (9 bases each). Trimming left V 1 base short and J 4 bases short, with 34 bases between. Germline assignment: CDR1 SGHDT and CDR2 YYEEEE. The CDR3 is 22 amino acids. The CDR3: CASSLWGLRNRGRIAGADTQYF. CDR3 DNA sequence: TGTGCCAGCAGCTTGTGGGGGTTAAGGAACAGGGGGCGAATAGCGGGAGCAGATACGCAGTATTTT.

V usage is TRBV29-1 and J usage is TRBJ2-4, with D perhaps TRBD1 or TRBD2 (5 bases each). Germline loops: CDR1 SQVTM, CDR2 ANQGSEA. Between the trimmed V and J ends, which lost 2 bases and 8 bases, there was a span of 16 bases. CDR3 length: 14 amino acids. The CDR3, as DNA: TGCAGCGTTGAATCCGGGACCCCGCACCACATTCAGTACTTC. Its protein product is CSVESGTPHHIQYF.

This clonotype was seen only a few times. The chain is built from TRBV9 and TRBJ2-7, with D tentatively TRBD2 (5 bases). Germline assignment: CDR1 SGDLS and CDR2 YYNGEE. Trimming stripped 0 bases from V and 5 bases from J, with 21 bases between. The CDR3 length is 17 residues. The CDR3 reads CASSVVTVPSLRDEQYV. The CDR3 coding sequence is TGTGCCAGCAGCGTAGTCACCGTACCTAGCCTGCGAGACGAGCAGTACGTC.

This clonotype was counted only a few times. The rearrangement links TRBV6-4 to TRBJ2-3; D not resolved. Per germline, CDR1 MRHNA and CDR2 SNTAGT. This CDR3 is 13 amino acids long. V dropped 2 bases and J dropped 11 bases, with 14 bases sitting between them. CDR3 residues: CASSDHLLKEQYF. The CDR3 DNA reads as TGTGCCAGCAGTGACCACCTCCTGAAGGAGCAGTATTTT.

This clonotype was found a few times. The chain recombines TRBV14 with TRBJ1-5, with D perhaps matching TRBD1 (6 bases). Trimming took off 4 bases at V and 0 bases at J, with 13 bases between the two ends. CDR1 and CDR2 from the germline V gene are SGHDN and FVKESK. CDR3 length: 16 residues. For the CDR3, the DNA is TGTGCCAGCAGCCGCCGGGACACTTATAGCAATCAGCCCCAGCATTTT. This translates into CASSRRDTYSNQPQHF. The full variable domain, rest sourced from reference TRBV14 and TRBJ1-5, is EAGVTQFPSHSVIEKGQTVTLRCDPISGHDNLYWYRRVMGKEIKFLLHFVKESKQDESGMPNNRFLAERTGGTYSTLKVQPAELEDSGVYFCASSRRDTYSNQPQHFGDGTRLSIL.

This clonotype was seen only a few times. This rearrangement joins TRBV25-1 to TRBJ2-7, with 14 bases matching TRBD2. V trimming: 4 bases; J trimming: 4 bases; junction bases outside the gene matches: 3. CDR1 and CDR2 (germline): MGHDK, SYGVNS. CDR3 length: 15 residues. This CDR3 reads CASSAGTSGSYEQYF. The CDR3 bases are TGTGCCAGCAGTGCCGGGACTAGCGGGAGTTACGAGCAGTACTTC.

This rearrangement joins TRBV20-1 to TRBJ2-3, with TRBD2 matching 9 bases. V shed 2 bases, J shed 1 base, and the junction held 4 bases outside the gene matches. The CDR3 sequence is 15 residues long. Germline V lookup: CDR1 DFQATT, CDR2 SNEGSKA (reference sequence). The CDR3 DNA reads TGCAGTGCTAGAAGACGGACTAGCGGCACAGATACGCAGTATTTT. Encoded protein: CSARRRTSGTDTQYF.

Only a few counts were recorded for this clonotype. The rearrangement links TRBV12-3 or TRBV12-4 to TRBJ1-4; D is unresolved. Between the trimmed V and J ends, which lost 3 bases and 6 bases, there was a span of 11 bases. The CDR3 has 14 residues. The CDR3 loop is CASSLMGLDEKLFF. CDR3 nucleotide sequence: TGTGCCAGCAGTTTGATGGGGTTGGATGAAAAACTGTTTTTT.

V gene TRBV7-3 combines with J gene TRBJ2-3; D is ambiguous. Germline V gene lookup returns CDR1 SGHTA and CDR2 FQGTGA. Trimming took 1 base from V and 1 from J, leaving 6 bases between them. The CDR3 covers 14 residues. The CDR3 coding sequence is TGTGCCAGCAGCTTAATACCTGGCACAGATACGCAGTATTTT. Translated: CASSLIPGTDTQYF.

A few counts support this clonotype. The genes are TRBV6-6 and TRBJ2-2; TRBD2 aligns across 10 bases. J was trimmed by 2 bases and V by 5 bases; bases with no gene match: 5. Germline loops: CDR1 MNHNY, CDR2 SVGAGI (reference sequence). The CDR3 totals 16 residues. CDR3 in DNA: TGTGCCAGCAGTCCCGGGACTAGCGTTAACACCGGGGAGCTGTTTTTT. Its protein is CASSPGTSVNTGELFF.

This clonotype was detected ten times or more. V usage is TRBV29-1 and J usage is TRBJ1-5; 10 bases agree with TRBD1. This CDR3 contains 13 residues. Per the germline V gene, CDR1 is SQVTM and CDR2 is ANQGSEA. V lost 6 bases and J lost 5; bases outside the gene matches: 4. The CDR3 is CSVGDRGDQPQHF. In nucleotides, the CDR3 is TGCAGCGTAGGGGACAGGGGAGATCAGCCCCAGCATTTT.

This clonotype came up many times. V usage is TRBV6-2 or TRBV6-3 and J usage is TRBJ1-5; D may be TRBD1 (6 bases). Germline V gene data show CDR1 as MNHEY and CDR2 as SVGEGT. The CDR3 contains 15 residues. V dropped 4 bases and J dropped 4 bases, with 14 bases sitting between them. The CDR3 sequence: CASSLPGQKNQPQHF. The CDR3 coding sequence is TGTGCCAGCAGTTTACCGGGACAAAAGAATCAGCCCCAGCATTTT.

The chain links TRBV9 to TRBJ1-1; 8 bases line up with TRBD1. The CDR3 runs 16 residues. J lost 7 bases, V lost 5 bases, and 16 bases had no gene match. Germline assignment: CDR1 SGDLS and CDR2 YYNGEE. Here the CDR3 DNA reads TGTGCCAGCAGTATTAGCCAGGGGGCGGGGGTCGGTGAAGCTTTCTTT. Translation: CASSISQGAGVGEAFF.

The chain recombines TRBV6-2 or TRBV6-3 with TRBJ2-1; D not resolved. The CDR3 consists of 13 residues. From germline, CDR1 is MNHEY and CDR2 SVGEGT. Trimming pared 5 bases from V and 15 bases from J, leaving 20 bases between. The CDR3 region has the DNA TGTGCCAGCAGTGACCCCCAGTTTAGATTGGGGTTCTTC. The encoded protein is CASSDPQFRLGFF.

The chain links TRBV7-6 to TRBJ1-6; the D gene is possibly TRBD1 (5 bases). CDR1 is SGHVS, CDR2 FNYEAQ, per germline. The germline V and J ends were trimmed by 1 base and 7 bases, with 17 bases remaining between them. CDR3 length: 17 amino acids. CDR3 bases: TGTGCCAGCAGCTTAGTTGGACCCGGGACGGGAAATTCACCCCTCCACTTT. Translation gives CASSLVGPGTGNSPLHF.